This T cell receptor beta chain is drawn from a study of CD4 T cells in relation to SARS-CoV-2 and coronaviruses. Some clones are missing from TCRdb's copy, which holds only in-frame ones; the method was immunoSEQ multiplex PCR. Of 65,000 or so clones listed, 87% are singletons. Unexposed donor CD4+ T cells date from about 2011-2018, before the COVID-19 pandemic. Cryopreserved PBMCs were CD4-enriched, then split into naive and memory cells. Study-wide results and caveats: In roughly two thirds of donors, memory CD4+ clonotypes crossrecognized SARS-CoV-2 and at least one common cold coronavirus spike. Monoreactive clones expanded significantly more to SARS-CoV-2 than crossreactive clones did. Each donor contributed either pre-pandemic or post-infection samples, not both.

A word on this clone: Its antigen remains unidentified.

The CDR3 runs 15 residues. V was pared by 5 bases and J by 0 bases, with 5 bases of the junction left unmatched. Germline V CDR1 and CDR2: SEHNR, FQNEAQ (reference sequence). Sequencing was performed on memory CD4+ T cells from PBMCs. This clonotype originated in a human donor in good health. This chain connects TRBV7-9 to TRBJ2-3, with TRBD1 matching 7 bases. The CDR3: CASSEGQLSTDTQYF. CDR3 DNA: TGTGCCAGCAGCGAGGGACAGCTTAGCACAGATACGCAGTATTTT.